Below, 6 T cell receptor beta chains from the same sample are listed, as sequenced in a study of cytomegalovirus exposure and HLA in healthy donors. PCR used 60 Vbeta primers and 13 Jbeta primers. Here immunoSEQ multiplex PCR was the method, and the copy in TCRdb shows in-frame clones only, minus some. This listing includes approximately 110,000 clones. Sample: PBMCs. These receptors all stem from a man younger than 30 in good health and CMV-seronegative.

The V gene is TRBV7-8, the J gene TRBJ1-5; TRBD1 might be the D (6 bases). Trimming removed 4 bases from V and 5 bases from J, with 12 bases in between. Looked up from germline, CDR1 is SGHVS and CDR2 is FQNEAQ. This CDR3 spans 14 amino acids. Here the CDR3 reads CASSSTGPHQPQHF. CDR3 in DNA: TGTGCCAGCAGCTCTACAGGGCCCCATCAGCCCCAGCATTTT. The full variable domain, in which reference TRBV7-8 and TRBJ1-5 provide the parts outside the CDR3, is GAGVSQSPRYKVAKRGQDVALRCDPISGHVSLFWYQQALGQGPEFLTYFQNEAQLDKSGLPSDRFFAERPEGSVSTLKIQRTQQEDSAVYLCASSSTGPHQPQHFGDGTRLSIL.

The V gene is TRBV25-1, the J gene TRBJ1-1, with 7 positions matching TRBD1. CDR3 length: 16 residues. V was pared by 4 bases and J by 6 bases, with 14 bases of the junction left unmatched. CDR1 is MGHDK, CDR2 SYGVNS, per germline. CDR3 in DNA: TGTGCCAGCAGTGGCACAGGACAGGTTCCTGTCCCTGAAGCTTTCTTT. Its protein product is CASSGTGQVPVPEAFF.

The chain joins TRBV27 to TRBJ2-2; the D gene is possibly TRBD1 (5 bases). This CDR3 is 12 amino acids long. Germline CDR1 and CDR2: MNHEY and SMNVEV (reference sequence). Trimming stripped 6 bases from V and 7 bases from J, with 9 bases between. CDR3 sequence reads: CASSRVGGELFF. CDR3 nucleotide sequence: TGTGCCAGCAGCAGGGTGGGCGGGGAGCTGTTTTTT.

The chain's CDR3 is CASSSGSREQYF. The CDR3 coding sequence is TGTGCCAGCAGTTCCGGGTCGCGCGAGCAGTACTTC. The chain is built from TRBV6-5 and TRBJ2-7; D is unclear. The germline V gene encodes CDR1 MNHEY and CDR2 SVGAGI. CDR3 length: 12 amino acids. The V and J ends lost 4 bases and 6 bases respectively, with 10 bases between them.

This sequence joins TRBV11-2 and TRBJ2-1; D is possibly TRBD1 (6 bases). V shed 4 bases and J shed 7 bases, with 14 bases lying between them. The CDR3 spans 14 residues. Germline V gene sequence: CDR1 SGHAT, CDR2 FQNNGV. CDR3 protein: CASSYMGAGNEQFF. As DNA, the CDR3 is TGTGCCAGCAGCTACATGGGGGCGGGTAATGAGCAGTTCTTC. The variable domain in full, completed from reference TRBV11-2 and TRBJ2-1, reads EAGVAQSPRYKIIEKRQSVAFWCNPISGHATLYWYQQILGQGPKLLIQFQNNGVVDDSQLPKDRFSAERLKGVDSTLKIQPAKLEDSAVYLCASSYMGAGNEQFFGPGTRLTVL.

The rearrangement uses TRBV28 and TRBJ2-7; perhaps TRBD2 as D (6 bases). V was shortened by 6 bases and J by 4 bases, with 16 bases between the two germline ends. This CDR3 comprises 14 residues. Germline V gives CDR1 MDHEN, CDR2 SYDVKM. In nucleotides, the CDR3 is TGTGCCAGCAGCCTGCGGGGCGTGGGGTACGAGCAGTACTTC. Translated: CASSLRGVGYEQYF.